The 5 T cell receptor beta chains in this list originate from one sample, sequenced in a study of Ad26.COV2.S vaccination and SARS-CoV-2 variants. Clones were sequenced by immunoSEQ multiplex PCR, and TCRdb holds only the in-frame ones, with some missing. The table records roughly 320,000 clones, around four fifths of them present only once. The treatment denotes: 19 received Ad26.COV2.S at low or high dose, single or two shots; about 5 received placebo; per-sample allocation not given. Repertoires come from day 63 after the first vaccine or placebo injection. Specimen: peripheral blood, collected in a trial of Ad26.COV2.S vaccine versus placebo. These receptors were taken from a person between 18 and 65 years old who received the Ad26.COV2.S COVID-19 vaccine or a placebo.

This chain uses TRBV19 with TRBJ2-7; D assignment may be TRBD1 or TRBD2 (6 bases each). The V gene's germline CDR1 is LNHDA and CDR2 SQIVND (reference sequence). Between the trimmed V and J ends, which lost 1 base and 0 bases, there was a span of 13 bases. CDR3 length: 16 amino acids. The CDR3 DNA reads TGTGCCAGTAGTATAGGGGGGGACACTAACTCCTACGAGCAGTACTTC. Amino acids: CASSIGGDTNSYEQYF.

The chain couples TRBV6-5 to TRBJ2-4, with D unresolved. Germline CDR1 is MNHEY and CDR2 is SVGAGI. V lost 8 bases and J 7 bases, leaving 18 bases between the germline ends. The CDR3 extends over 14 amino acids. CDR3 nucleotide sequence: TGTGCCAGCGATGGAAGGGCCGGAAGCAACATTCAGTACTTC. The encoded protein is CASDGRAGSNIQYF.

This clone appeared a single time. CDR3 protein: CASSTLAGGLNEQFF. The CDR3 DNA is TGTGCCAGCAGCACCTTAGCGGGGGGGCTCAATGAGCAGTTCTTC. J is TRBJ2-1 and V is TRBV5-4; TRBD2 aligns across 11 bases. J was trimmed by 6 bases and V by 4 bases; bases with no gene match: 6. The germline V gene has CDR1 SGHNT and CDR2 YYREEE (reference sequence). CDR3 length: 15 residues.

J is TRBJ1-4 and V is TRBV3-1 (or the pseudogene TRBV3-2); 9 bases agree with TRBD1. Unmatched junction bases numbered 11, after V lost 4 bases and J lost 8 bases. The CDR3 length is 16 residues. Germline V gene lookup returns CDR1 LGHDT and CDR2 YNNKEL (reference sequence). The CDR3 DNA sequence: TGTGCCAGCAGCCCTCACCCGGGACAGGGAGGAGAAAAACTGTTTTTT. Translated, it gives CASSPHPGQGGEKLFF.

The rearrangement uses TRBV11-1 and TRBJ2-3; 12 nucleotides match TRBD2. This CDR3 is built from 16 residues. With 4 bases clipped from V and 6 bases from J, the junction kept 8 bases outside the gene matches. Germline CDR1 SGHAT, CDR2 FQDESV (reference sequence). The CDR3 reads CASSSNLAGGSDTQYF. The DNA for the CDR3 is TGTGCCAGCAGCTCAAATCTAGCGGGGGGGAGTGATACGCAGTATTTT. Complete variable domain (other parts from reference TRBV11-1 and TRBJ2-3): EAEVAQSPRYKITEKSQAVAFWCDPISGHATLYWYRQILGQGPELLVQFQDESVVDDSQLPKDRFSAERLKGVDSTLKIQPAELGDSAMYLCASSSNLAGGSDTQYFGPGTRLTVL.